The entry below describes one T cell receptor beta chain. The data stem from a study of T cells in Graves' hyperthyroidism and ophthalmopathy. Study-wide background: The authors collected peripheral blood at initial diagnosis, before any treatment.

The blood sample was taken at first hyperthyroidism diagnosis, before any ophthalmopathy symptoms. The source of the PBMCs was 10 ml of fresh peripheral blood. Looked up from germline, CDR1 is MNHNS and CDR2 is SASEGT. This CDR3 region has 15 residues. V was pared by 6 bases and J by 0 bases, with 12 bases between. RNA transcripts yielded amplified TCR beta CDR3 regions. HTBI primers were the set used in a first-round RT-PCR of the TCR CDR3. MiXCR, applied by TCRdb to the multiplex PCR reads, yields one record per CDR3 protein. The repertoire holds about 360,000 distinct CDR3 sequences, with around an eighth as singletons.

The receptor comes from a young man with Graves' hyperthyroidism that later progressed to Graves' ophthalmopathy. Material: blood. The J gene is TRBJ2-1, the V gene TRBV6-1, with D perhaps matching TRBD1 (6 bases). The CDR3 spells CASRRTVSSYNEQFF. CDR3 nucleotide sequence: TGTGCCAGCAGACGGACAGTGAGCTCCTACAATGAGCAGTTCTTC.